These 14 T cell receptor beta chains share one sample of origin, sequenced in a study of Graves' ophthalmopathy and Graves' hyperthyroidism. The sequenced template was RNA, covering the TCR beta CDR3 region. HTBI primers served in a first-round RT-PCR, which a second-round multiplex PCR followed. TCRdb recomputed calls from the multiplex PCR reads with MiXCR, one row per CDR3 protein. The data contain just over 600,000 distinct CDR3 sequences, over 20% of them seen just once; the ten biggest clones take up roughly 6.9%. Sequenced sample: peripheral blood. The receptors originated from a young woman with stable Graves' hyperthyroidism. Some clones in this sample may be carry-over from other donors' samples.

This clonotype occurred many times. V gene TRBV12-3 or TRBV12-4 combines with J gene TRBJ1-2; 8 bases map to TRBD1. The CDR3 length is 14 residues. The V and J ends lost 6 bases and 7 bases, in that order; junction bases with no gene match: 10. The CDR3 loop reads CASSPLQGAGGYTF. The CDR3 DNA sequence: TGTGCCAGCAGCCCTCTCCAGGGGGCCGGTGGCTACACCTTC.

The V call is TRBV12-3 or TRBV12-4, the J call TRBJ1-1; D is possibly TRBD1 (5 bases). CDR3 length: 15 amino acids. Trimming cost V 3 bases and J 4 bases, with 15 bases left between them. The CDR3 region is CASSFWGLGATEAFF. The CDR3, as DNA: TGTGCCAGCAGTTTTTGGGGACTTGGCGCCACTGAAGCTTTCTTT.

This clonotype occurred many times. V gene TRBV6-2 or TRBV6-3 combines with J gene TRBJ1-1; TRBD1 aligns across 12 bases. Germline assignment: CDR1 MNHEY and CDR2 SVGEGT. The CDR3 runs to 18 residues. Losses at the gene ends were 1 base for V and 3 bases for J; bases not matched to a gene: 9. For the CDR3, the DNA is TGTGCCAGCAGTTACTTGGGTGGGACAGGGGGCGCGTACACTGAAGCTTTCTTT. Its protein product is CASSYLGGTGGAYTEAFF.

This clonotype was detected only a few times. One base away lies a much larger clone, so this may be a sequencing read error. The rearrangement uses TRBV11-2 and TRBJ2-2, with D perhaps TRBD2 (5 bases). Germline V gene sequence: CDR1 SGHAT, CDR2 FQNNGV. This CDR3 spans 11 amino acids. Here the CDR3 DNA reads TGTGCCAGCAGCTTAATCGGGGAGCTGTGTTTT. Its protein product is CASSLIGELCF. Looking up the rest from reference TRBV11-2 and TRBJ2-2 gives the full variable domain: EAGVAQSPRYKIIEKRQSVAFWCNPISGHATLYWYQQILGQGPKLLIQFQNNGVVDDSQLPKDRFSAERLKGVDSTLKIQPAKLEDSAVYLCASSLIGELCFGEGSRLTVL.

This clonotype was recorded many times. The rearrangement joins TRBV12-3 or TRBV12-4 to TRBJ2-2; 11 bases are shared with TRBD2. V was clipped by 2 bases and J by 2 bases; unmatched bases: 4. The CDR3 runs to 17 residues. The CDR3: CASSLKGLAGNTGELFF. The CDR3 DNA reads as TGTGCCAGCAGTTTAAAAGGACTAGCGGGTAACACCGGGGAGCTGTTTTTT.

In this sample, this clonotype turned up many times. The rearrangement links TRBV27 to TRBJ2-7; 12 bases agree with TRBD1. The V gene's germline CDR1 is MNHEY and CDR2 SMNVEV (reference sequence). The CDR3 loop spans 16 amino acids. J lost 6 bases, V lost 4 bases, and 10 bases had no gene match. CDR3 amino acids: CASSSTLGTGGAEQYF. The CDR3 DNA follows: TGTGCCAGCAGTTCGACCCTCGGGACAGGGGGCGCCGAGCAGTACTTC.

This clonotype was observed many times. V and J are TRBV6-1 and TRBJ1-1; D unresolved. Trimming cost V 8 bases and J 5 bases, with 12 bases left between them. Per germline, CDR1 MNHNS and CDR2 SASEGT. The length of the CDR3 is 12 residues. CDR3 in DNA: TGTGCCAGCGGACCCTTGAGGACTGAAGCTTTCTTT. Translation gives CASGPLRTEAFF.

This clonotype was counted many times. The chain combines TRBV5-1 with TRBJ2-2; 9 bases line up with TRBD2. This CDR3 has 14 residues. Germline V gives CDR1 SGHRS, CDR2 YFSETQ. V lost 2 bases and J lost 7; bases outside the gene matches: 3. CDR3 residues: CASSLSGRSGELFF. The CDR3 region has the DNA TGCGCCAGCAGCTTAAGCGGGAGGAGCGGGGAGCTGTTTTTT.

This clonotype was detected only once. The chain uses TRBV28 and TRBJ1-3; D is unresolved. Germline assignment: CDR1 MDHEN and CDR2 SYDVKM. V was clipped by 2 bases and J by 0 bases, with 11 bases between them. CDR3 size: 16 residues. The DNA for the CDR3 is TGTGCCAGCAGTTTAGAGTGGAGAGTCTCTGGAAACACCATATATTTT. This encodes CASSLEWRVSGNTIYF.

This clonotype was counted ten times or more. J is TRBJ1-2 and V is TRBV29-1; tentative D call: TRBD1 (6 bases). Trimming took off 0 bases at V and 1 base at J, with 21 bases between the two ends. Per the germline V gene, CDR1 is SQVTM and CDR2 is ANQGSEA. This CDR3 comprises 18 residues. This CDR3 is CSVEDWQEGQIINYGYTF. Here the CDR3 DNA reads TGCAGCGTTGAAGATTGGCAAGAGGGACAAATTATTAACTATGGCTACACCTTC.

In this sample, this clonotype turned up many times. This chain connects TRBV5-1 to TRBJ2-2, with D perhaps matching TRBD1 (5 bases). CDR3 length equals 15 residues. Trimming took 9 bases from V and 4 from J, leaving 19 bases between them. Germline lookup yields CDR1 SGHRS and CDR2 YFSETQ. The CDR3 reads CATRTGHVGTGELFF. CDR3 DNA: TGCGCCACACGAACCGGACACGTGGGCACCGGGGAGCTGTTTTTT.

This clonotype came up many times. V and J are TRBV12-3 or TRBV12-4 and TRBJ1-1; tentatively, D is TRBD1 (5 bases). V shed 6 bases and J shed 0 bases, with 11 bases lying between them. The CDR3 contains 14 residues. The CDR3 DNA reads as TGTGCCAGCAGCCGGGGGACGGTGAACACTGAAGCTTTCTTT. Translated: CASSRGTVNTEAFF.

This chain joins TRBV9 and TRBJ2-5; 9 nucleotides line up with TRBD2. V dropped 4 bases and J dropped 5; count of bases not matched to a gene: 9. The CDR3 covers 15 residues. In germline, CDR1 is SGDLS, CDR2 YYNGEE. The chain's CDR3 is CASSTSGTSWETQYF. The DNA of the CDR3 is TGTGCCAGCAGCACTTCCGGGACTAGCTGGGAGACCCAGTACTTC.

V and J are TRBV7-8 and TRBJ2-7; D uncertain. Germline V gene sequence: CDR1 SGHVS, CDR2 FQNEAQ. This CDR3 comprises 14 residues. The germline V and J ends were trimmed by 1 base and 4 bases, with 11 bases remaining between them. As DNA, the CDR3 is TGTGCCAGCAGCTTAGGTCGAACGGAATACGAGCAGTACTTC. Translating it yields CASSLGRTEYEQYF.